The entry below describes one T cell receptor (beta chain). The data derive from a study of T cells after yellow fever vaccination. TCRdb used MiXCR to reprocess the 5' RACE reads, holding one entry per CDR3 protein. The repertoire holds some 240,000 distinct CDR3 sequences, with about 3% as singletons. In germline, CDR1 is MNHEY, CDR2 SVGAGI. The CDR3 contains 15 residues. The V and J ends lost 6 bases and 2 bases, in that order; junction bases with no gene match: 3. The source of this sequence is a man between 18 and 35 years old who received the YFV17D yellow fever vaccine. The V gene is TRBV6-5, the J gene TRBJ2-6; 8 bases match TRBD1. Sequencing was performed on CD4+ T cells sorted from PBMCs, taken 10 days after the yellow fever booster vaccination. The CDR3 DNA follows: TGTGCCAGCAGGCTACAGGGGGCTGGGGCCAACGTCCTGACTTTC. Its translation is CASRLQGAGANVLTF.